The 2 T cell receptor beta chains listed next were all sequenced from one sample in a study of regulatory T cells in long-lasting Graves disease. The time point was: persistent/refractory GD, antithyroid drugs over 5 years with positive TRAb. The TCR library was prepared using RNA isolated from PBMCs. Construction of the TCR beta libraries employed iRepertoire HTBI primers in conjunction with Arm-PCR of CDR3 regions. Each CDR3 protein is one row after TCRdb ran MiXCR on the multiplex PCR reads. This table holds a few hundred thousand distinct CDR3 sequences, 20% to 25% found once. Sequenced here: peripheral blood mononuclear cells (PBMCs), sampled when the disease was refractory, from a patient treated with antithyroid drugs. The receptor set was obtained from a female donor with Graves disease.

This clonotype was seen at least ten times. The V and J genes are TRBV6-5 and TRBJ2-7, with D unclear. Per germline, CDR1 MNHEY and CDR2 SVGAGI. The CDR3 sequence is 14 residues long. V was clipped by 2 bases and J by 3 bases, with 11 bases between them. The chain's CDR3 is CASSYRSVNYEQYF. DNA of the CDR3: TGTGCCAGCAGTTACCGGTCCGTCAACTACGAGCAGTACTTC.

The chain links TRBV19 to TRBJ1-1; D remains ambiguous. This CDR3 has 13 amino acids. Trimming cost V 5 bases and J 4 bases, with 11 bases left between them. Germline values: CDR1 LNHDA, CDR2 SQIVND (reference sequence). The CDR3 DNA reads as TGTGCCAGTAGTGTCAGTATGAGCACTGAAGCTTTCTTT. Protein product: CASSVSMSTEAFF.